The rows below give T cell receptor beta chains drawn from one sample of a study of T cells in Graves' hyperthyroidism and ophthalmopathy. TCRdb reprocessed the multiplex PCR reads with MiXCR, giving one entry per CDR3 protein. The sample lists roughly 170,000 distinct CDR3 sequences; 8% to 9.5% were seen once. Input material: blood. These receptors were collected from a woman younger than 35 with Graves' hyperthyroidism that later progressed to Graves' ophthalmopathy. CDR3s include the opening cysteine and the closing phenylalanine or tryptophan. The order of the fields is D gene, V gene, clone size, CDR3 length, J gene, CDR3 protein, CDR3 DNA. The D gene is left open where the match is weak. Size is stated for part of the rows, as once, few or many counts, or as a class when the clone is expanded.

d_gene: -
v_gene: TRBV15
abundance: many
len: 14
j_gene: TRBJ2-2
CDR3aa: CATSRLVGSGELFF
CDR3nt: TGTGCCACCAGCAGACTAGTCGGGTCCGGGGAGCTGTTTTTT

d_gene: TRBD1
v_gene: TRBV28
abundance: many
len: 15
j_gene: TRBJ2-2
CDR3aa: CASRISGGHTGELFF
CDR3nt: TGTGCCAGCAGAATCTCAGGGGGACACACCGGGGAGCTGTTTTTT

d_gene: -
v_gene: TRBV19
abundance: many
len: 13
j_gene: TRBJ1-1
CDR3aa: CASSIFRESEAFF
CDR3nt: TGTGCCAGTAGTATTTTTAGGGAATCTGAAGCTTTCTTT

d_gene: -
v_gene: TRBV7-2
abundance: few
len: 17
j_gene: TRBJ2-5
CDR3aa: CASSLGTGRVGRETQYF
CDR3nt: TGTGCCAGCAGCTTAGGGACAGGGAGGGTGGGGAGGGAGACCCAGTACTTC

d_gene: -
v_gene: TRBV3-1
abundance: many
len: 16
j_gene: TRBJ1-5
CDR3aa: CASSQDIGRSDQPQHF
CDR3nt: TGTGCCAGCAGCCAAGATATAGGTCGATCCGACCAGCCCCAGCATTTT

d_gene: -
v_gene: TRBV10-1
abundance: -
len: 15
j_gene: TRBJ1-1
CDR3aa: CASILSSVARVNAFF
CDR3nt: TGCGCCAGCATACTCTCGTCGGTTGCCAGGGTCAATGCTTTCTTT

d_gene: -
v_gene: TRBV6-1
abundance: many
len: 15
j_gene: TRBJ2-1
CDR3aa: CASSEARREENEQFF
CDR3nt: TGTGCCAGCAGTGAAGCGCGCAGGGAGGAAAATGAGCAGTTCTTC

d_gene: TRBD1
v_gene: TRBV20-1
abundance: many
len: 15
j_gene: TRBJ2-4
CDR3aa: CSATLTGGAVNIQYF
CDR3nt: TGCAGTGCTACACTGACAGGGGGCGCGGTAAACATTCAGTACTTC

d_gene: TRBD1
v_gene: TRBV7-8
abundance: many
len: 14
j_gene: TRBJ1-5
CDR3aa: CASGDRAGNQPQHF
CDR3nt: TGTGCCAGCGGCGACAGGGCAGGTAATCAGCCCCAGCATTTT

d_gene: TRBD1
v_gene: TRBV6-1
abundance: -
len: 13
j_gene: TRBJ1-1
CDR3aa: CASGQGQSAEAFF
CDR3nt: TGTGCCAGCGGTCAGGGACAGTCTGCTGAAGCTTTCTTT

d_gene: TRBD2
v_gene: TRBV2
abundance: many
len: 12
j_gene: TRBJ2-1
CDR3aa: CASYGGLQGKFF
CDR3nt: TGTGCCAGCTATGGGGGACTACAAGGAAAGTTCTTC

d_gene: TRBD2
v_gene: TRBV3-1
abundance: many
len: 20
j_gene: TRBJ2-1
CDR3aa: CASSRDRAGVAGGPGNEQFF
CDR3nt: TGTGCCAGCAGCCGGGACAGGGCTGGAGTAGCGGGAGGGCCCGGCAATGAGCAGTTCTTC

d_gene: TRBD2
v_gene: TRBV19
abundance: few
len: 20
j_gene: TRBJ2-3
CDR3aa: CASSRGLAGGRGGETDTQYF
CDR3nt: TGTGCCAGTAGTCGGGGACTAGCGGGAGGGCGAGGAGGAGAAACAGATACGCAGTATTTT

d_gene: -
v_gene: TRBV6-5
abundance: -
len: 12
j_gene: TRBJ2-3
CDR3aa: CTSSYFGDTQYF
CDR3nt: TGTACCAGCAGTTACTTTGGAGATACGCAGTATTTT

d_gene: TRBD1
v_gene: TRBV11-2
abundance: many
len: 16
j_gene: TRBJ1-5
CDR3aa: CASSQRTGDFNQPQHF
CDR3nt: TGTGCCAGCAGCCAGAGGACAGGGGACTTCAATCAGCCCCAGCATTTT

d_gene: -
v_gene: TRBV19
abundance: many
len: 15
j_gene: TRBJ1-5
CDR3aa: CASTPSIGGSQPQHF
CDR3nt: TGTGCCAGTACCCCCTCGATCGGGGGCAGTCAGCCCCAGCATTTT

d_gene: TRBD1
v_gene: TRBV29-1
abundance: -
len: 14
j_gene: TRBJ2-7
CDR3aa: CSVVRVTGGNEQYF
CDR3nt: TGCAGCGTTGTACGGGTGACAGGGGGAAACGAGCAGTACTTC

d_gene: -
v_gene: TRBV19
abundance: many
len: 13
j_gene: TRBJ2-7
CDR3aa: CASSTSVTYEQYF
CDR3nt: TGTGCCAGTAGTACTTCGGTTACCTACGAGCAGTACTTC

d_gene: TRBD1
v_gene: TRBV6-2/TRBV6-3
abundance: many
len: 18
j_gene: TRBJ1-1
CDR3aa: CASSSLRAGRGQGTEAFF
CDR3nt: TGTGCCAGCAGTTCCCTCCGTGCGGGCAGGGGGCAAGGCACTGAAGCTTTCTTT

d_gene: -
v_gene: TRBV7-9
abundance: many
len: 14
j_gene: TRBJ2-2
CDR3aa: CASSLEGASGELFF
CDR3nt: TGTGCCAGCAGCTTAGAAGGGGCGAGCGGGGAGCTGTTTTTT

d_gene: TRBD1
v_gene: TRBV14
abundance: many
len: 16
j_gene: TRBJ1-2
CDR3aa: CASSPRQGQETYGYTF
CDR3nt: TGTGCCAGCAGCCCCCGACAGGGCCAGGAAACATATGGCTACACCTTC

d_gene: -
v_gene: TRBV24-1
abundance: many
len: 15
j_gene: TRBJ2-2
CDR3aa: CATSDFGHSTGELFF
CDR3nt: TGTGCCACCAGTGATTTCGGACACAGCACCGGGGAGCTGTTTTTT

d_gene: -
v_gene: TRBV7-3
abundance: many
len: 12
j_gene: TRBJ2-6
CDR3aa: CASSSGANVLTF
CDR3nt: TGTGCCAGCAGCTCGGGGGCCAACGTCCTGACTTTC

d_gene: -
v_gene: TRBV7-2
abundance: many
len: 17
j_gene: TRBJ2-2
CDR3aa: CASSLKGGSRNTGELFF
CDR3nt: TGTGCCAGCAGCTTAAAGGGGGGCAGTCGCAACACCGGGGAGCTGTTTTTT

d_gene: TRBD2
v_gene: TRBV3-1
abundance: many
len: 15
j_gene: TRBJ2-7
CDR3aa: CASSSGLVASYEQYF
CDR3nt: TGTGCCAGCAGTTCCGGACTAGTGGCCTCCTACGAGCAGTACTTC

d_gene: TRBD1
v_gene: TRBV20-1
abundance: many
len: 17
j_gene: TRBJ1-1
CDR3aa: CSARGGTGQTMNTEAFF
CDR3nt: TGCAGTGCGAGAGGGGGGACAGGCCAGACCATGAACACTGAAGCTTTCTTT

d_gene: TRBD2
v_gene: TRBV7-3
abundance: many
len: 18
j_gene: TRBJ2-2
CDR3aa: CASSARVLAGGNTGELFF
CDR3nt: TGTGCCAGCAGCGCAAGGGTCCTAGCGGGAGGTAACACCGGGGAGCTGTTTTTT

d_gene: -
v_gene: TRBV30
abundance: -
len: 12
j_gene: TRBJ1-2
CDR3aa: CAWRYSNYGYTF
CDR3nt: TGTGCCTGGAGGTACAGTAACTATGGCTACACCTTC

d_gene: -
v_gene: TRBV3-1
abundance: many
len: 13
j_gene: TRBJ2-7
CDR3aa: CASSPRTIYEQYF
CDR3nt: TGTGCCAGCAGCCCCCGGACTATCTACGAGCAGTACTTC

d_gene: TRBD2
v_gene: TRBV5-1
abundance: many
len: 14
j_gene: TRBJ2-3
CDR3aa: CASSTGSGEDTQYF
CDR3nt: TGCGCCAGCAGCACGGGAAGCGGGGAGGATACGCAGTATTTT

d_gene: -
v_gene: TRBV5-1
abundance: many
len: 17
j_gene: TRBJ2-7
CDR3aa: CASSRGQSLWSSYEQYF
CDR3nt: TGCGCCAGCAGCCGAGGGCAGTCTCTATGGAGCTCCTACGAGCAGTACTTC

d_gene: TRBD1
v_gene: TRBV5-4
abundance: -
len: 15
j_gene: TRBJ2-3
CDR3aa: CASSSGTGEADTQYF
CDR3nt: TGTGCCAGCAGCTCCGGGACAGGGGAGGCAGATACGCAGTATTTT

d_gene: -
v_gene: TRBV7-9
abundance: -
len: 15
j_gene: TRBJ1-1
CDR3aa: CASSLLTGGNTEAFF
CDR3nt: TGTGCCAGCAGCCTCTTGACAGGCGGGAACACTGAAGCTTTCTTT

d_gene: TRBD2
v_gene: TRBV7-3
abundance: many
len: 13
j_gene: TRBJ2-7
CDR3aa: CASSWTSGGEQYF
CDR3nt: TGTGCCAGCAGCTGGACTAGCGGGGGCGAGCAGTACTTC

d_gene: TRBD1
v_gene: TRBV20-1
abundance: -
len: 14
j_gene: TRBJ1-1
CDR3aa: CSAWLETGYTEAFF
CDR3nt: TGCAGTGCTTGGCTTGAGACAGGGTACACTGAAGCTTTCTTT

d_gene: TRBD2
v_gene: TRBV28
abundance: few
len: 17
j_gene: TRBJ2-3
CDR3aa: CASRPGLALYYTDTQYF
CDR3nt: TGTGCCAGCAGGCCGGGACTAGCCCTATATTACACAGATACGCAGTATTTT

d_gene: TRBD2
v_gene: TRBV28
abundance: -
len: 18
j_gene: TRBJ2-2
CDR3aa: CASSSTRSGGFPSGELFF
CDR3nt: TGTGCCAGCAGTTCCACAAGGAGCGGGGGATTTCCCTCCGGGGAGCTGTTTTTT

d_gene: -
v_gene: TRBV4-1
abundance: many
len: 14
j_gene: TRBJ2-7
CDR3aa: CASSQESLGNEQYF
CDR3nt: TGCGCCAGCAGCCAAGAGTCCCTGGGAAACGAGCAGTACTTC

d_gene: -
v_gene: TRBV2
abundance: many
len: 15
j_gene: TRBJ2-1
CDR3aa: CASSENPGPPNEQFF
CDR3nt: TGTGCCAGCAGTGAAAATCCGGGACCCCCGAATGAGCAGTTCTTC

d_gene: TRBD1
v_gene: TRBV10-3
abundance: many
len: 13
j_gene: TRBJ1-2
CDR3aa: CAIRNDRAYGYTF
CDR3nt: TGTGCCATCAGGAACGACAGGGCCTATGGCTACACCTTC

d_gene: TRBD1
v_gene: TRBV7-8
abundance: few
len: 12
j_gene: TRBJ1-6
CDR3aa: CASSQGGPPLHF
CDR3nt: TGTGCCAGCAGCCAGGGGGGCCCACCCCTCCACTTT

d_gene: TRBD1
v_gene: TRBV20-1
abundance: many
len: 14
j_gene: TRBJ1-4
CDR3aa: CSGRDSATNEKLFF
CDR3nt: TGCAGTGGCCGGGACAGTGCAACTAATGAAAAACTGTTTTTT

d_gene: TRBD1
v_gene: TRBV4-1
abundance: few
len: 16
j_gene: TRBJ2-2
CDR3aa: CASAGQGIVNTGELFF
CDR3nt: TGCGCCAGCGCCGGACAGGGAATAGTTAACACCGGGGAGCTGTTTTTT

d_gene: -
v_gene: TRBV12-3/TRBV12-4
abundance: many
len: 11
j_gene: TRBJ2-5
CDR3aa: CASSLQETQYF
CDR3nt: TGTGCCAGCAGTTTACAGGAGACCCAGTACTTC

d_gene: TRBD1
v_gene: TRBV12-3/TRBV12-4
abundance: many
len: 12
j_gene: TRBJ2-7
CDR3aa: CASSTGDYEQYF
CDR3nt: TGTGCCAGCTCAACAGGGGACTACGAGCAGTACTTC

d_gene: -
v_gene: TRBV7-2
abundance: many
len: 13
j_gene: TRBJ2-7
CDR3aa: CATRERSSYEQYF
CDR3nt: TGTGCCACCCGAGAGCGGAGCTCCTACGAGCAGTACTTC

d_gene: -
v_gene: TRBV30
abundance: many
len: 11
j_gene: TRBJ2-7
CDR3aa: CAWKGSHEQYF
CDR3nt: TGTGCCTGGAAGGGGTCTCACGAGCAGTACTTC

d_gene: -
v_gene: TRBV20-1
abundance: many
len: 13
j_gene: TRBJ2-2
CDR3aa: CSASVSNTGELFF
CDR3nt: TGCAGTGCTAGTGTATCGAACACCGGGGAGCTGTTTTTT

d_gene: -
v_gene: TRBV19
abundance: many
len: 14
j_gene: TRBJ1-5
CDR3aa: CASSIADSNQPQHF
CDR3nt: TGTGCCAGTAGTATAGCCGATAGCAATCAGCCCCAGCATTTT

d_gene: -
v_gene: TRBV30
abundance: few
len: 13
j_gene: TRBJ2-7
CDR3aa: CAWSNQQGYEQYF
CDR3nt: TGTGCCTGGAGTAACCAACAGGGCTACGAGCAGTACTTC

d_gene: -
v_gene: TRBV5-8
abundance: many
len: 13
j_gene: TRBJ1-1
CDR3aa: CASSLLANTEAFF
CDR3nt: TGTGCCAGCAGCTTACTCGCGAACACTGAAGCTTTCTTT

d_gene: -
v_gene: TRBV2
abundance: many
len: 14
j_gene: TRBJ2-5
CDR3aa: CASSSRPLGETQYF
CDR3nt: TGTGCCAGCAGTAGTCGTCCCCTTGGTGAGACCCAGTACTTC

d_gene: -
v_gene: TRBV9
abundance: few
len: 13
j_gene: TRBJ2-2
CDR3aa: CASSVRSTGELFF
CDR3nt: TGTGCCAGCAGCGTGAGGAGTACCGGGGAGCTGTTTTTT